The rows below give T cell receptor beta chains drawn from one sample of a study of T-cell reconstitution after alpha-beta-depleted transplantation in children. Each CDR3 protein gets one entry after TCRdb re-called the PCR reads with MiXCR. The data hold about 400,000 distinct CDR3 sequences, with just over 20% observed a single time. The sample here was PBMCs from the stem cell graft donor, taken from the stem cell graft. These receptors were collected from a human donor who donated a stem cell graft to a child with acute myeloid leukemia. Each CDR3 is given with its conserved first and last residue. The D gene is left open where the match is weak. Only some rows state a clone size, as once, few, many or a class for expanded clones.

>TRBV5-1|TRBD2|NA|TRBJ2-2
TGCGCCAGCAGCTTGGACGTCGGTAGCGGGAGGTCCGGGGAGCTGTTTTTT
CASSLDVGSGRSGELFF
>TRBV12-3/TRBV12-4|NA|NA|TRBJ2-3
TGTGCCAGCAGTTTAGGACGAAATACGCAGTATTTT
CASSLGRNTQYF
>TRBV7-2|TRBD2|many|TRBJ2-1
TGTGCCAGCAGCTCGATTGGAGCGGGAGGGTTCTACAATGAGCAGTTCTTC
CASSSIGAGGFYNEQFF
>TRBV2|NA|NA|TRBJ1-1
TGTGCCAGCAGTACGGACGGGGACACTGAAGCTTTCTTT
CASSTDGDTEAFF
>TRBV2|TRBD1|few|TRBJ2-5
TGTGCCAGCAGACGGGACAGGGTTTTCGGAGAGACCCAGTACTTC
CASRRDRVFGETQYF
>TRBV7-2|TRBD2|few|TRBJ2-1
TGTGCCAGCAGCGGGGGACTAGTCAACAATGAGCAGTTCTTC
CASSGGLVNNEQFF
>TRBV5-5|NA|NA|TRBJ1-6
TGTGCCAGCAGCTTCGGTCCAGGGAACAATTCACCCCTCCACTTT
CASSFGPGNNSPLHF
>TRBV25-1|NA|NA|TRBJ1-1
TGTGCCAGCAGGGAGGGACGCGACACTGAAGCTTTCTTT
CASREGRDTEAFF
>TRBV7-9|NA|NA|TRBJ2-1
TGTGCCAGCAGCCCATCCTTTAGCTCCTACAATGAGCAGTTCTTC
CASSPSFSSYNEQFF
>TRBV6-2/TRBV6-3|TRBD2|NA|TRBJ2-1
TGTGCCAGCAGTTACCAAGCGGGAGGGGGGGAGCAGTTCTTC
CASSYQAGGGEQFF
>TRBV29-1|NA|NA|TRBJ1-1
TGCAGCGTTGTGGGGCAGGGGATGTACACTGAAGCTTTCTTT
CSVVGQGMYTEAFF
>TRBV6-5|TRBD2|NA|TRBJ2-7
TGTGCCAGCAGTTACTCTGGGGTAGCGGGAGGGCCTTCCTACGAGCAGTACTTC
CASSYSGVAGGPSYEQYF
>TRBV5-5|TRBD1|NA|TRBJ2-2
TGTGCCAGCAGCTTGGGGACAGGGGCCGGGGAGCTGTTTTTT
CASSLGTGAGELFF
>TRBV27|TRBD2|NA|TRBJ2-3
TGTGCCAGCAGTTTATTGACCGTAGCGGGCAGCACAGATACGCAGTATTTT
CASSLLTVAGSTDTQYF
>TRBV7-9|NA|NA|TRBJ2-1
TGTGCCAGCAGCTATAGCGAGAATGAGCAGTTCTTC
CASSYSENEQFF
>TRBV5-4|NA|few|TRBJ2-7
TGTGCCAGCAGCACACACGACTACCCCGGCTTGCAGTACTTC
CASSTHDYPGLQYF
>TRBV19|TRBD2|few|TRBJ2-3
TGTGCCAGTAGAAGAACGGCTAGCGGAACTAGTACGCAGTATTTT
CASRRTASGTSTQYF
>TRBV3-1|NA|NA|TRBJ2-2
TGTGCCAGCAGCCCCAGTGGAGGGGCCACGAACACCGGGGAGCTGTTTTTT
CASSPSGGATNTGELFF
>TRBV20-1|TRBD2|many|TRBJ2-7
TGCAGTGCTAGGTCTAGCGGGAGTTCCTACGAGCAGTACTTC
CSARSSGSSYEQYF
>TRBV15|TRBD2|NA|TRBJ2-7
TGTGCCACCAGCAGAGATCGGAGCGGGAGAGGCTACGAGCAGTACTTC
CATSRDRSGRGYEQYF
>TRBV12-3/TRBV12-4|NA|few|TRBJ2-3
TGTGCCAGCACCGGACAGCTTATCACAGATACGCAGTATTTT
CASTGQLITDTQYF
>TRBV28|NA|few|TRBJ2-7
TGTGCCAGCAGTTCGGCAGTGGGTAGCGAGCAGTACTTC
CASSSAVGSEQYF